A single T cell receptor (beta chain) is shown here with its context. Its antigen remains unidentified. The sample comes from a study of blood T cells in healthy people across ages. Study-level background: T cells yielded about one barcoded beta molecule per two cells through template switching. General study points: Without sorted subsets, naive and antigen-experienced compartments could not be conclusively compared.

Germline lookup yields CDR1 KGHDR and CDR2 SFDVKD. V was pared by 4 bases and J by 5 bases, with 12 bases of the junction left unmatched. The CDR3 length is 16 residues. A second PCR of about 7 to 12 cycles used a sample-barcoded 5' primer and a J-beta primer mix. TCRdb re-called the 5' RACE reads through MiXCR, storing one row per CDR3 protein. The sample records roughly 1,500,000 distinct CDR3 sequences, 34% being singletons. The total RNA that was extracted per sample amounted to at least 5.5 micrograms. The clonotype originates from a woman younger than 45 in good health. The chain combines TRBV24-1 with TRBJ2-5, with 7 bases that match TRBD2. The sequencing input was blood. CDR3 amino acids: CATSDTGTKMPETQYF. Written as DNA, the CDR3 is TGTGCCACCAGTGACACCGGGACTAAGATGCCCGAGACCCAGTACTTC.